This T cell receptor beta chain was retrieved from a study of human T cells and chemical hapten exposure. In the case of this clonotype: Its antigen is undetermined.

Using its own MiXCR run on the RACE reads, TCRdb lists one record per CDR3 protein. The sample contains about 350,000 distinct CDR3 sequences, 6% to 7% of which appear only once. The CDR3 spans 14 residues. Germline V gene lookup returns CDR1 SGHNT and CDR2 YYREEE (reference sequence). V was trimmed by 5 bases and J by 7 bases, leaving 19 bases between them. Time point denoted: patch test 2, 6 weeks after DPC sensitization. The sample's treatment: therapeutic diphenylcyclopropenone sensitization with weekly scalp DPC. Findings and limits, study-wide: Patch test scores rose with PT1 expanded TCR counts, a positive correlation. Controls formed significantly fewer large CDR3 similarity clusters than expanded TCRs did.

J is TRBJ2-7 and V is TRBV5-4; D might be TRBD2 (5 bases). The receptor comes from a young woman with alopecia areata. Some clones in this sample may be carry-over from other donors' samples. The source material was whole blood, sampled in connection with sensitization to the hapten diphenylcyclopropenone (DPC). CDR3 loop: CASSRSFQSGEQYF. The CDR3 bases are TGTGCCAGCAGTCGTTCATTTCAATCGGGGGAGCAGTACTTC.